This T cell receptor (beta chain) comes out of a study of cytotoxic CD8 clonotypes in ibrutinib-treated CLL. Study overall: Among patients, around 24 responded partially and 2 completely; approximately 15 then stayed remitted and 12 progressed after median about six years. There were, on average, roughly 260,000 productive templates and around 90,000 productive rearrangements per sample.

The repertoire was sequenced with immunoSEQ multiplex PCR; TCRdb's copy has only in-frame clones and lacks some. The table lists roughly 45,000 clones, over 50% of them singletons. There are 12 residues in the CDR3. The germline V and J ends were trimmed by 3 bases and 5 bases, with 7 bases remaining between them. Germline values: CDR1 MNHEY, CDR2 SMNVEV (reference sequence). Study-level points and caveats: Progressing and sustained-remission patients had different sampling times.

Remarks on this clone: Its specificity is unknown.

Sample: PBMCs, taken after 24 months of ibrutinib treatment. The rearrangement links TRBV27 to TRBJ1-1; no definite D call. This TCR derives from a human donor with chronic lymphocytic leukemia. The CDR3: CASSFRVTEAFF. The CDR3 DNA reads as TGTGCCAGCAGTTTCCGGGTGACTGAAGCTTTCTTT.